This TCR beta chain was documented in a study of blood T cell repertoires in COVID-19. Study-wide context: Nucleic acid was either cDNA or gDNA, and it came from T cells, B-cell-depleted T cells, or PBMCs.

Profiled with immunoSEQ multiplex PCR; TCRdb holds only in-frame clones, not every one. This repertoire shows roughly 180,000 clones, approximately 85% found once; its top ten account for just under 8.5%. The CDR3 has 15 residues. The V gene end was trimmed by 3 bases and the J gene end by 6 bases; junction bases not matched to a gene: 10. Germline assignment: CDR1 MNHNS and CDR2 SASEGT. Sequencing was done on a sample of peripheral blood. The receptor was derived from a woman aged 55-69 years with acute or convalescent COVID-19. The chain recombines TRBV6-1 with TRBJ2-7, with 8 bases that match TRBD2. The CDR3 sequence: CASSERLAGGGEQYF. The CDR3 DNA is TGTGCCAGCAGTGAGAGACTGGCGGGGGGAGGCGAGCAGTACTTC.